This T cell receptor (beta chain) derives from a study of T cells in localized non-small cell lung cancer. The CDR3 spans 19 residues. The repertoire was sequenced with immunoSEQ multiplex PCR; TCRdb's copy has only in-frame clones and lacks some. The sample records tens of thousands of clones, about 85% being singletons. The chain recombines TRBV1 with TRBJ2-2; TRBD2, the D gene given by the table, was not confirmed from the DNA. TRBV1 is listed as a pseudogene. Here the sequenced sample was peripheral blood, taken before any cancer treatment. The origin of this receptor is a female donor of 60 years or more with stage II squamous cell lung carcinoma. The CDR3 spells CTSSQGESSGGTNTGELFF. The DNA of the CDR3 is TGCACCAGCAGCCAAGGAGAGAGTAGCGGGGGTACGAACACCGGGGAGCTGTTTTTT.